This TCR beta chain is from a study of blood T cells in healthy people across ages. A second about 7 to 11 cycle PCR used barcoded and J-beta primers. TCRdb passed the 5' RACE reads through MiXCR, listing each CDR3 protein once. The data show about 1,000,000 distinct CDR3 sequences, roughly 45% seen once. Germline CDR1 and CDR2: MGHDK and SYGVNS. V lost 1 base, J lost 2 bases, and 38 bases lay in between. CDR3 length: 24 residues. The chain employs TRBV25-1 and TRBJ2-5; a weak D match, TRBD1 (6 bases). Source material: blood. The sequence derives from a woman aged 55-69 years in good health. In DNA form, the CDR3 reads TGTGCCAGCAGTGAATTTAGGGGGTGTCCCTACGTCCTTTTGGCAGGGAAAGGGCAAGAGACCCAGTACTTC. Translated, it gives CASSEFRGCPYVLLAGKGQETQYF.